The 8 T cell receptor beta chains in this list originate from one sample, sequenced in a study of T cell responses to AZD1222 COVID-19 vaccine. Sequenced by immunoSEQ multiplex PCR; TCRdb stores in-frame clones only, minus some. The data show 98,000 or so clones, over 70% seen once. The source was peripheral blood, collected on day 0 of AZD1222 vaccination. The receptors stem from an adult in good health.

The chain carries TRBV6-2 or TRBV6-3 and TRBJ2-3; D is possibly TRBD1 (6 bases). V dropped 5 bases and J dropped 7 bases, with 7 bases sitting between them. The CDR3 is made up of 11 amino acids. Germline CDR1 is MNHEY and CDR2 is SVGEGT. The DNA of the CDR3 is TGTGCCAGCAGTCAGGGGAATACGCAGTATTTT. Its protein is CASSQGNTQYF.

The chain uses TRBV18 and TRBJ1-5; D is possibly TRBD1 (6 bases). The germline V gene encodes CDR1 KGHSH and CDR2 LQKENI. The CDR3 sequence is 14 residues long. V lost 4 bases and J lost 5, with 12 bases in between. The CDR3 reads CASSRTETYQPQHF. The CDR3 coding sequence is TGTGCCAGCTCACGGACAGAGACTTATCAGCCCCAGCATTTT.

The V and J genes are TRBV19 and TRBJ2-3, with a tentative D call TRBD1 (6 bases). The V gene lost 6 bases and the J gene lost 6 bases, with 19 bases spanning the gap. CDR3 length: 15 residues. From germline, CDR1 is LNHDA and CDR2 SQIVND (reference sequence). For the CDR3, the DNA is TGTGCCAGTAGCTGGGCCGGAGCAGGGGCTGATACGCAGTATTTT. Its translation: CASSWAGAGADTQYF. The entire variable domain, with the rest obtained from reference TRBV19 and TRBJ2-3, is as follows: DGGITQSPKYLFRKEGQNVTLSCEQNLNHDAMYWYRQDPGQGLRLIYYSQIVNDFQKGDIAEGYSVSREKKESFPLTVTSAQKNPTAFYLCASSWAGAGADTQYFGPGTRLTVL.

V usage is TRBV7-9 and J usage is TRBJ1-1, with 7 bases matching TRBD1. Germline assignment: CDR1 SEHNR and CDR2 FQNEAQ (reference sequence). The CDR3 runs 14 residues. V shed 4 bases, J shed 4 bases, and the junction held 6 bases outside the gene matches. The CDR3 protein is CASSSRQGGTEAFF. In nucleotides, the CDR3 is TGTGCCAGCAGCTCTCGACAGGGAGGCACTGAAGCTTTCTTT.

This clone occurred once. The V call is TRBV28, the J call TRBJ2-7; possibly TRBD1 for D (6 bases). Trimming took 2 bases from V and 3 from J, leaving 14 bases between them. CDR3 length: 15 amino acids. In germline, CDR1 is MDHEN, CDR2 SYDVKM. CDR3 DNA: TGTGCCAGCAGTTTAAACCCCTTCAGGGGCTACGAGCAGTACTTC. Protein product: CASSLNPFRGYEQYF.

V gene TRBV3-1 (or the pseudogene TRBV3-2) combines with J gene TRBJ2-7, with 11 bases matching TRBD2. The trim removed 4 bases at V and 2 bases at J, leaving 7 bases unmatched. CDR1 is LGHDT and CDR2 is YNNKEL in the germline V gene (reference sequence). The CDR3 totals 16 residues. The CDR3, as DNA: TGTGCCAGCAGCCTCCCCGGGACTAGCGGCACCTACGAGCAGTACTTC. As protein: CASSLPGTSGTYEQYF.

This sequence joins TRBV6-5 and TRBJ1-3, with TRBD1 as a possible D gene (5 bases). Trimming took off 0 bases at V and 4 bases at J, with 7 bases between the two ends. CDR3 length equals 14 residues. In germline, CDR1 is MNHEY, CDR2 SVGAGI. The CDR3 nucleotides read TGTGCCAGCAGTTACTCGAGACAGGGAAACACCATATATTTT. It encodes CASSYSRQGNTIYF.

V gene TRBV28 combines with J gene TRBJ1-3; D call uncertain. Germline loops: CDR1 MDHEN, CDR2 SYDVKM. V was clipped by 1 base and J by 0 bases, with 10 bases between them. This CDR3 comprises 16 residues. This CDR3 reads CASSLFPTGSGNTIYF. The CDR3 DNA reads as TGTGCCAGCAGTTTATTTCCGACTGGCTCTGGAAACACCATATATTTT. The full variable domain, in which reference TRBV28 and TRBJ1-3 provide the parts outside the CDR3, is DVKVTQSSRYLVKRTGEKVFLECVQDMDHENMFWYRQDPGLGLRLIYFSYDVKMKEKGDIPEGYSVSREKKERFSLILESASTNQTSMYLCASSLFPTGSGNTIYFGEGSWLTVV.